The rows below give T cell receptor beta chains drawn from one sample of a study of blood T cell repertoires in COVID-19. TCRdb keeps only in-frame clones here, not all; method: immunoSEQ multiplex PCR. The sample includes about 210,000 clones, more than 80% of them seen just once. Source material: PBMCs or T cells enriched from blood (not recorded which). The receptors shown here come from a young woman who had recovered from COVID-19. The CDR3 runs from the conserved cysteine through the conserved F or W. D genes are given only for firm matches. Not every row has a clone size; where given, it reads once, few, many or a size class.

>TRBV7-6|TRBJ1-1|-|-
CASSPYAGGTAKNTEAFF
TGTGCCAGCAGCCCTTACGCGGGGGGCACAGCCAAGAACACTGAAGCTTTCTTT
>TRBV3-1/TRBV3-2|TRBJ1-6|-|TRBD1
CASSRGTGARYNSPLHF
TGTGCCAGCAGCCGCGGGACAGGGGCCCGATATAATTCACCCCTCCACTTT
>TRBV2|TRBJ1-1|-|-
CASRKDIQGATEAFF
TGTGCCAGCAGAAAAGATATACAGGGCGCCACTGAAGCTTTCTTT
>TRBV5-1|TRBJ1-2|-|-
CASSLAGVEGYTF
TGCGCCAGCAGCTTGGCAGGGGTAGAGGGCTACACCTTC
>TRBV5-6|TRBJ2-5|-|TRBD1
CASSSGQGVMETQYF
TGTGCCAGCAGCTCGGGACAGGGGGTTATGGAGACCCAGTACTTC
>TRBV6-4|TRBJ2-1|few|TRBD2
CASSASGGANEQFF
TGTGCCAGCAGTGCTAGCGGGGGGGCCAATGAGCAGTTCTTC
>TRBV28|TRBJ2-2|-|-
CASRPGFPGELFF
TGTGCCAGCAGACCGGGATTCCCCGGGGAGCTGTTTTTT
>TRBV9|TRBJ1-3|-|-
CASSVALGGVGNTIYF
TGTGCCAGCAGCGTAGCCTTGGGCGGGGTTGGAAACACCATATATTTT
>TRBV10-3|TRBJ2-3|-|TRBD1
CAIRDRGTDTQYF
TGTGCCATCAGGGACAGGGGCACAGATACGCAGTATTTT
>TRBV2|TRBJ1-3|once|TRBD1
CASSGTGTFGNTIYF
TGTGCCAGCAGTGGGACAGGAACCTTTGGAAACACCATATATTTT
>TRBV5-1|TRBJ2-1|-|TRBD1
CASSLHTGVSSYNEQFF
TGCGCCAGCAGCCTCCACACAGGGGTGAGCTCCTACAATGAGCAGTTCTTC
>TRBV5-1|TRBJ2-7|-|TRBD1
CASSLGGQGNYEQYF
TGCGCCAGCAGCTTGGGGGGACAGGGAAACTACGAGCAGTACTTC
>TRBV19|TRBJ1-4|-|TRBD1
CASSIPRGTGGRRDEKLFF
TGTGCCAGTAGTATACCCCGAGGAACAGGGGGCCGCCGGGATGAAAAACTGTTTTTT
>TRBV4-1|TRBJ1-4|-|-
CASSQGQFNEKLFF
TGCGCCAGCAGCCAAGGGCAGTTTAATGAAAAACTGTTTTTT
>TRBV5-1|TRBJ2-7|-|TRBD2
CASSLDSGVLLGEQYF
TGCGCCAGCAGCTTGGATAGCGGGGTCCTCCTCGGGGAGCAGTACTTC
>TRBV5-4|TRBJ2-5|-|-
CASSAASQARETQYF
TGTGCCAGCAGCGCAGCTAGCCAGGCTCGGGAGACCCAGTACTTC
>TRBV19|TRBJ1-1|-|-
CASGWAIDTEAFF
TGTGCCAGTGGGTGGGCTATAGACACTGAAGCTTTCTTT